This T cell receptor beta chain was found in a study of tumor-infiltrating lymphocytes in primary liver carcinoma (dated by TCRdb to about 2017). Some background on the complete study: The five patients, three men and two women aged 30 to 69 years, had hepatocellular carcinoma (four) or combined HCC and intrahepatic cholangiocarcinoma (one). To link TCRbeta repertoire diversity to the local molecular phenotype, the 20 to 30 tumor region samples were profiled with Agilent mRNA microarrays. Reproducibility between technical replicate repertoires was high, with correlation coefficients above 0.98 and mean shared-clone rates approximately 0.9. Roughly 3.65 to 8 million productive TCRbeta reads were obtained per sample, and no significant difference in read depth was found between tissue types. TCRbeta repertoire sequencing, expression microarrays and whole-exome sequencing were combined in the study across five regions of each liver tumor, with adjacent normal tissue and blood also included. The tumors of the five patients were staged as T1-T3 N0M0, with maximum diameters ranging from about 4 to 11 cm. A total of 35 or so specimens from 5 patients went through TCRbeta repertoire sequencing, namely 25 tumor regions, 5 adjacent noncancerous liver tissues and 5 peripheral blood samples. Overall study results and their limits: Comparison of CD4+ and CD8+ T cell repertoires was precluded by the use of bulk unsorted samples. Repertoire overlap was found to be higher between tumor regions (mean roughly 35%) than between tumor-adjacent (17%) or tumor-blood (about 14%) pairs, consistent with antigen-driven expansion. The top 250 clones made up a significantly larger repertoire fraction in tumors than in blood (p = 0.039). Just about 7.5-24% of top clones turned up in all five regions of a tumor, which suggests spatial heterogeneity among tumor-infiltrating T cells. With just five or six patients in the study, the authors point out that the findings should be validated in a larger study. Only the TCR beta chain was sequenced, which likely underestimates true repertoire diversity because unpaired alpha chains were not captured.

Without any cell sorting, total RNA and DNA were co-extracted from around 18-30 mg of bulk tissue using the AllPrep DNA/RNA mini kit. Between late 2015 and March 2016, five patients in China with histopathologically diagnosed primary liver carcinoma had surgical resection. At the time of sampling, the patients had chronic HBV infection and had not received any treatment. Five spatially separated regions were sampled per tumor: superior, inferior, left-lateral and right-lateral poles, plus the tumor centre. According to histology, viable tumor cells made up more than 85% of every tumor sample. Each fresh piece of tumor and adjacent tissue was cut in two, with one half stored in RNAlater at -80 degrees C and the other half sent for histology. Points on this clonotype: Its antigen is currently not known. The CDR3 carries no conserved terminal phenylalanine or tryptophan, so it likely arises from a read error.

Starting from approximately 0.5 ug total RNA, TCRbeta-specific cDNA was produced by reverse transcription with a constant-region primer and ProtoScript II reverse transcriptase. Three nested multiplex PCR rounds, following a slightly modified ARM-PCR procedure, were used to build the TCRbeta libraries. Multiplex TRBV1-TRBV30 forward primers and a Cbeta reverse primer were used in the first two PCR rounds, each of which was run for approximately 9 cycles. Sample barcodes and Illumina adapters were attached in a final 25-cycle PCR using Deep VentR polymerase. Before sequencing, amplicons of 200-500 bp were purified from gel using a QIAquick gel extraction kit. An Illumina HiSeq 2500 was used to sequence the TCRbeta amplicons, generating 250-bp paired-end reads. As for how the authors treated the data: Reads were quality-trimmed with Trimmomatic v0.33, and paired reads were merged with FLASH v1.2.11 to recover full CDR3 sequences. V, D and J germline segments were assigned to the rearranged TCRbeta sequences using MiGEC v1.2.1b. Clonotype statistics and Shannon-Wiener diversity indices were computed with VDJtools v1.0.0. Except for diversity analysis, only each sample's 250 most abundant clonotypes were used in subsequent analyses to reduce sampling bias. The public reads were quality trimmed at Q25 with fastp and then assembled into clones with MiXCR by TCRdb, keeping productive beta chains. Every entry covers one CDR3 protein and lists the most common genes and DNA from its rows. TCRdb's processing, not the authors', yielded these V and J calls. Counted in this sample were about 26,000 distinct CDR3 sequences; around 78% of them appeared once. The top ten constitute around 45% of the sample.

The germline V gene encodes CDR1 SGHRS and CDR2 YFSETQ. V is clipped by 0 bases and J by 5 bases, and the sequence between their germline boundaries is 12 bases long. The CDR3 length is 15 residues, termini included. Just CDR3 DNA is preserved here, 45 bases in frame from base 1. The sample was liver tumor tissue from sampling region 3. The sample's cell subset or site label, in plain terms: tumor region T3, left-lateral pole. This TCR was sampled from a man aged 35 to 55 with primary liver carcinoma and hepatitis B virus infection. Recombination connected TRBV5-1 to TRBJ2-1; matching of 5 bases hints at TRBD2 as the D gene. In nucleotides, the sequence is TGCGCCAGCAGCTTGGGGGGTAGCGTGGACAATGAGCAGTTCATC. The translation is CASSLGGSVDNEQFI.